The sequence of this TCR beta chain was determined in a study of blood T cell repertoires in COVID-19. Under the authors' procedure: Reference gene primer amplification gave nucleated cell count estimates. Method: immunoSEQ multiplex PCR; TCRdb's copy keeps in-frame clones and lacks some. V and J calls plus clone size are reproduced from that table; the DNA served to infer D and trimming. The data contain approximately 100,000 clones, 92% of them singletons. Germline V gives CDR1 MGHRA, CDR2 YSYEKL. The length of the CDR3 is 16 residues. V was trimmed by 0 bases and J by 5 bases, leaving 13 bases between them.

The rearrangement uses TRBV4-1 and TRBJ2-2; possible D gene TRBD1, 7 bases. This sequence was found in a man aged 65 to 85 with acute or convalescent COVID-19. Sequencing was performed on peripheral blood. The CDR3 coding sequence is TGCGCCAGCAGCCAAGAAATCAGGGGGAGGACCGGGGAGCTGTTTTTT. Its translation: CASSQEIRGRTGELFF.